The next 25 T cell receptor beta chains were all read from a single sample in a study of T cells in Graves' hyperthyroidism and ophthalmopathy. What was amplified from RNA transcripts were TCR beta CDR3 regions. The TCR CDR3 first-round RT-PCR relied on the HTBI primer set. TCRdb redid the calling of the multiplex PCR reads with MiXCR, one entry per CDR3 protein. The data show roughly 380,000 distinct CDR3 sequences, 15% to 20% seen once. The source material was blood. Receptors were obtained from a woman in her thirties or forties with Graves' ophthalmopathy.

J is TRBJ1-2 and V is TRBV7-9; D gene uncertain. The V end lost 5 bases, the J end lost 2 bases, and 9 bases lay between the germline ends. Germline values: CDR1 SEHNR, CDR2 FQNEAQ (reference sequence). The CDR3 has 13 residues. In nucleotides, the CDR3 is TGTGCCAGCAGCACACGTATCAACTATGGCTACACCTTC. Encoded protein: CASSTRINYGYTF.

There are many counts of this clonotype. V usage is TRBV25-1 and J usage is TRBJ1-2; TRBD1 might be the D (5 bases). Between the trimmed V and J ends, which lost 0 bases and 6 bases, there was a span of 14 bases. From germline, CDR1 is MGHDK and CDR2 SYGVNS. The CDR3 sequence is 15 residues long. Here the CDR3 reads CASSEYLGGLNGYTF. The CDR3 coding sequence is TGTGCCAGCAGTGAATACCTCGGGGGGTTGAATGGCTACACCTTC.

This clonotype was recorded at least ten times. The chain is built from TRBV6-1 and TRBJ2-7; D gene uncertain. Trimming shortened V by 4 bases and J by 3 bases, and 13 bases separated the two germline ends. CDR3 length: 14 residues. Germline V CDR1 and CDR2: MNHNS, SASEGT. The CDR3 DNA is TGTGCCAGCAGTGCGAGGCTCTCCGGCTACGAGCAGTACTTC. Translated, it gives CASSARLSGYEQYF.

The table lists this clonotype with many counts. The chain joins TRBV15 to TRBJ1-1, with 7 bases matching TRBD1. CDR1 and CDR2 from the germline V gene are LNHNV and YYDKDF (reference sequence). Trimming cost V 4 bases and J 2 bases; bases outside gene matches: 4. This CDR3 region has 14 residues. In DNA, the CDR3 is TGTGCCACCAGCATGAGGGGGCTAAACACTGAAGCTTTCTTT. As protein: CATSMRGLNTEAFF.

This clonotype was seen ten or more times. The V and J genes are TRBV20-1 and TRBJ2-7, with TRBD2 identical over 8 bases. The CDR3 has 15 residues. J was trimmed by 1 base and V by 5 bases; bases with no gene match: 10. Germline loops: CDR1 DFQATT, CDR2 SNEGSKA (reference sequence). CDR3 amino acids: CSAHTTAGESYEQYF. The CDR3 DNA follows: TGCAGTGCTCACACCACAGCGGGAGAGTCCTACGAGCAGTACTTC.

V gene TRBV7-8 combines with J gene TRBJ2-3; D is perhaps TRBD1 or TRBD2 (5 bases each). CDR1 and CDR2 (germline): SGHVS, FQNEAQ. CDR3 length: 16 residues. V was pared by 6 bases and J by 2 bases, with 18 bases between. The CDR3 loop reads CASSSGAAAFTDTQYF. As DNA, the CDR3 is TGTGCCAGCAGTTCTGGGGCAGCGGCTTTCACAGATACGCAGTATTTT.

This clonotype was observed at least ten times. The V gene is TRBV4-2, the J gene TRBJ1-5; 9 nucleotides match TRBD1. The germline gives CDR1 LGHNA, CDR2 YNFKEQ. Losses at the gene ends were 2 bases for V and 0 bases for J; bases not matched to a gene: 2. This CDR3 region has 16 residues. CDR3 sequence reads: CASSQLGQGSNQPQHF. CDR3 in DNA: TGTGCCAGCAGCCAACTGGGACAGGGTAGCAATCAGCCCCAGCATTTT.

The rearrangement links TRBV30 to TRBJ2-7; 7 nucleotides align to TRBD1. Per germline, CDR1 GTSNPN and CDR2 SVGIG (reference sequence). The CDR3 is made up of 14 amino acids. The V segment lost 6 bases and the J segment 1 base; nucleotides outside the gene matches: 9. CDR3 protein: CACIMTGKSYEQYF. The CDR3 nucleotides are TGTGCCTGTATTATGACAGGGAAATCCTACGAGCAGTACTTC.

This chain connects TRBV7-2 to TRBJ2-4, with a possible D match to TRBD1 (6 bases). The CDR3 length is 16 residues. Germline values: CDR1 SGHTA, CDR2 FQGNSA. Trimming cost V 4 bases and J 0 bases, with 13 bases left between them. In nucleotides, the CDR3 is TGTGCCAGCAGCTACCAATGGGGGCTAGCCAAAAACATTCAGTACTTC. It yields the protein CASSYQWGLAKNIQYF. Full variable domain (outside the CDR3, taken from reference TRBV7-2 and TRBJ2-4): GAGVSQSPSNKVTEKGKDVELRCDPISGHTALYWYRQSLGQGLEFLIYFQGNSAPDKSGLPSDRFSAERTGGSVSTLTIQRTQQEDSAVYLCASSYQWGLAKNIQYFGAGTRLSVL.

The V and J genes are TRBV19 and TRBJ1-2; D gene uncertain. CDR1 and CDR2 (germline): LNHDA, SQIVND (reference sequence). The CDR3 totals 17 residues. Trimming took 0 bases from V and 6 from J, leaving 20 bases between them. The CDR3 DNA is TGTGCCAGTAGTATAGATCTATGGACCCCCCGGATAGATGGCTACACCTTC. Amino acids: CASSIDLWTPRIDGYTF.

This clonotype has just a few counts. This chain joins TRBV20-1 and TRBJ1-1; no definite D call. This CDR3 is 8 amino acids long. Per the germline V gene, CDR1 is DFQATT and CDR2 is SNEGSKA (reference sequence). Trimming removed 6 bases from V and 11 bases from J, with 7 bases in between. The CDR3 protein is CSAPPAFF. DNA for the CDR3: TGCAGTGCCCCACCCGCTTTCTTT.

The sample holds many counts of this clonotype. The rearrangement joins TRBV29-1 to TRBJ2-7, with TRBD1 as a possible D gene (5 bases). This CDR3 comprises 13 residues. From germline, CDR1 is SQVTM and CDR2 ANQGSEA. V dropped 3 bases and J dropped 3 bases, with 12 bases sitting between them. The CDR3 bases are TGCAGCGTTGAGACCGACAGATACTACGAGCAGTACTTC. It is translated as CSVETDRYYEQYF.

This clonotype was counted many times. Since a much larger clone is just one base distant, this may be a read error. The chain couples TRBV28 to TRBJ2-7; unclear D gene. The CDR3 is 16 residues long. Per the germline V gene, CDR1 is MDHEN and CDR2 is SYDVKM. The CDR3 DNA follows: TGTGCCAGCGGTTTTTGGTCAATGGCTTCTCGATACGAGCAGTACTTC. Translation gives CASGFWSMASRYEQYF. The full variable domain, with the rest looked up from reference TRBV28 and TRBJ2-7, is DVKVTQSSRYLVKRTGEKVFLECVQDMDHENMFWYRQDPGLGLRLIYFSYDVKMKEKGDIPEGYSVSREKKERFSLILESASTNQTSMYLCASGFWSMASRYEQYFGPGTRLTVT.

This clonotype was detected ten times or more. The chain employs TRBV2 and TRBJ1-5; D may be TRBD1 (6 bases). This CDR3 is built from 13 residues. Trimming cost V 10 bases and J 7 bases, with 17 bases left between them. Germline assignment: CDR1 SNHLY and CDR2 FYNNEI. The DNA for the CDR3 is TGTGCCACGCAGGGAGGGGGAAGCCAGCCCCAGCATTTT. It is translated as CATQGGGSQPQHF.

Ten or more counts support this clonotype. This rearrangement joins TRBV30 to TRBJ1-6, with D unresolved. The germline V gene has CDR1 GTSNPN and CDR2 SVGIG (reference sequence). V was cut by 2 bases and J by 9 bases, with 8 bases left in between. The CDR3 runs to 12 residues. The CDR3 sequence is CAWSLRISPLHF. The CDR3, as DNA: TGTGCCTGGAGTCTGAGAATTTCACCCCTCCACTTT.

This clonotype was counted many times. The chain joins TRBV29-1 to TRBJ1-1; TRBD1 matches at 8 bases. The CDR3 loop spans 13 amino acids. The junction had 5 bases not matched to a gene; V was cut back by 7 bases and J by 1 base. Germline assignment: CDR1 SQVTM and CDR2 ANQGSEA. The CDR3 coding sequence is TGCAGCGCGACTGACAGGGGGAACACTGAAGCTTTCTTT. Its protein is CSATDRGNTEAFF.

The rearrangement joins TRBV6-1 to TRBJ1-5; D may be TRBD1 (5 bases). This CDR3 has 15 amino acids. Germline values: CDR1 MNHNS, CDR2 SASEGT. Trimming removed 2 bases at V and 8 bases at J, with 16 bases between. The CDR3 nucleotides are TGTGCCAGCAGTGAATCCCAGGGTAGGAGGGAGCCCCAGCATTTT. It specifies CASSESQGRREPQHF.

This chain connects TRBV7-3 to TRBJ2-2; D is undetermined. In germline, CDR1 is SGHTA, CDR2 FQGTGA. V shed 7 bases and J shed 4 bases, with 13 bases lying between them. This CDR3 is built from 14 residues. The CDR3 sequence: CASTPRPGTGELFF. The CDR3 bases are TGTGCCAGCACCCCCCGCCCCGGCACCGGGGAGCTGTTTTTT.

This clonotype was counted a few times. The chain has TRBV18 and TRBJ1-1; the D is unclear. This CDR3 is 13 amino acids long. The V end lost 2 bases, the J end lost 8 bases, and 12 bases lay between the germline ends. Germline V lookup: CDR1 KGHSH, CDR2 LQKENI. CDR3 loop: CASSPASRWEAFF. In nucleotides, the CDR3 is TGTGCCAGCTCACCAGCGTCTAGGTGGGAAGCTTTCTTT.

This clonotype was seen many times. The chain uses TRBV2 and TRBJ1-5, with D perhaps TRBD1 (6 bases). Germline V gene sequence: CDR1 SNHLY, CDR2 FYNNEI. The V end lost 4 bases, the J end lost 0 bases, and 10 bases lay between the germline ends. The CDR3 covers 15 residues. The CDR3 loop reads CASSVDRTSNQPQHF. CDR3 sequence (DNA): TGTGCCAGCAGTGTGGACAGAACTAGCAATCAGCCCCAGCATTTT.

Notes on this clonotype: A much bigger clone sits one base away, suggesting this may be a read error. This chain joins TRBV7-3 and TRBJ1-1; D not certain. The germline CDR1 and CDR2 sequences are SGHTA and FQGTGA. The V and J ends lost 1 base and 8 bases respectively, with 11 bases between them. This CDR3 has 13 residues. The CDR3 here is CASSLIRDSEAFF. CDR3 nucleotide sequence: TGTGCCAGCAGCTTAATTCGTGATTCCGAAGCTTTCTTT.

This clonotype was counted at least ten times. At one of its ends the junction is not consistent with the germline gene, which may arise from a read error. The chain employs TRBV7-8 and TRBJ2-7; perhaps D is TRBD1 or TRBD2 (6 bases each). The CDR3 contains 14 residues. CDR1 SGHVS and CDR2 FQNEAQ come from the germline V gene. The CDR3 nucleotides read TGTGCCGGCAGCTTAGCGATAGGGGGGTACGAGCAGTACTTC. Amino acids: CAGSLAIGGYEQYF.

As regards this clonotype: A read error may produce the germline difference seen at one junction end. The chain couples TRBV6-5 to TRBJ2-7; possible D gene TRBD2, 6 bases. Germline values: CDR1 MNHEY, CDR2 SVGAGI. The CDR3 loop spans 14 amino acids. The CDR3 loop reads CASSYGAGNYEQCF. The DNA of the CDR3 is TGTGCCAGCAGTTATGGCGCGGGGAACTACGAGCAGTGCTTC.

The V and J genes are TRBV27 and TRBJ1-2; D uncertain. The CDR3 runs to 13 residues. Germline CDR1 reads MNHEY; CDR2 reads SMNVEV (reference sequence). V was trimmed by 5 bases and J by 4 bases, leaving 11 bases between them. The CDR3: CASSPSRGYGYTF. The CDR3 DNA is TGTGCCAGCAGTCCCAGCAGAGGCTATGGCTACACCTTC.

This clonotype was counted at least ten times. The rearrangement uses TRBV6-1 and TRBJ2-2; a possible D gene is TRBD2 (5 bases). There are 16 residues in the CDR3. Trimming took off 6 bases at V and 1 base at J, with 15 bases between the two ends. In germline, CDR1 is MNHNS, CDR2 SASEGT. The chain's CDR3 is CASRPRGRGNTGELFF. The CDR3 DNA reads as TGTGCCAGCAGGCCTCGAGGACGGGGGAACACCGGGGAGCTGTTTTTT.